This TCR beta chain stems from a study of Graves' ophthalmopathy and Graves' hyperthyroidism. General observations from the study: Blood shared most expanded thyroid clonotypes above 0.001 frequency.

The authors amplified TCR beta CDR3 regions from RNA transcripts. The first round was an RT-PCR with HTBI primers, and the second round was a multiplex PCR. MiXCR was run by TCRdb on the multiplex PCR reads, yielding one entry per CDR3 protein. The table includes fewer than 600,000 distinct CDR3 sequences, around 14% detected once. This clonotype was counted at least ten times. The antigen remains undetermined. The source of the PBMCs was over 8.5 ml of fresh peripheral blood. The sample taken for sequencing was blood. The TCR was taken from a woman aged 30 to 39 with Graves' ophthalmopathy.

CDR3 coding DNA: TGTGCCAGCAGCCCAGACAGGGGCCTACCCTACGAGCAGTACTTC. It yields the protein CASSPDRGLPYEQYF. V is TRBV11-1 and J is TRBJ2-7, with 8 bases lining up with TRBD1. Germline loops: CDR1 SGHAT, CDR2 FQDESV (reference sequence). The CDR3 contains 15 residues. Losses at the gene ends were 5 bases for V and 2 bases for J; bases not matched to a gene: 8. Variable domain in full (rest from reference TRBV11-1 and TRBJ2-7): EAEVAQSPRYKITEKSQAVAFWCDPISGHATLYWYRQILGQGPELLVQFQDESVVDDSQLPKDRFSAERLKGVDSTLKIQPAELGDSAMYLCASSPDRGLPYEQYFGPGTRLTVT.